This is a list of T cell receptor beta chains from one sample in a study of CD8+ T cells in alopecia areata. TCRdb keeps only in-frame clones here, not all; method: immunoSEQ multiplex PCR. Of 200,000 to 250,000 clones listed, about 57% are singletons. Material: CD4+ T cells sorted from blood, obtained at week 4, from a patient treated with tofacitinib. These receptors were collected from a human donor with alopecia areata. CDR3s include the opening cysteine and the closing phenylalanine or tryptophan. Fields, in order: D gene, J gene, V gene, clone size, CDR3 DNA, CDR3 protein. A D gene is named only where the DNA matches it firmly. Rows give clone size only sometimes, using once, few, many, or a class for an expanded clone.

- TRBJ2-1 TRBV30 - TGTGCCTGGACGGGACGGGCCTACAATGAGCAGTTCTTC CAWTGRAYNEQFF
- TRBJ2-7 TRBV4-3 - TGCGCCAGCAGCCAAGACTTACAGGATCAATCCTACGAGCAGTACTTC CASSQDLQDQSYEQYF
TRBD2 TRBJ2-1 TRBV10-1 few TGCGCCAGCAGTGACAGCGGGGGGCGATACAATGAGCAGTTCTTC CASSDSGGRYNEQFF
- TRBJ2-3 TRBV10-3 - TGTGCCATCAGTGCTGGAGGGCCCTCCTCCCCAGATACGCAGTATTTT CAISAGGPSSPDTQYF
- TRBJ1-5 TRBV7-8 - TGTGCCAGCAGCCCCCTCGGGACAAGTAGCAATCAGCCCCAGCATTTT CASSPLGTSSNQPQHF
- TRBJ2-1 TRBV5-1 many TGCGCCAGCACCCCAGATCCGGGGTCGGACAATGAGCAGTTCTTC CASTPDPGSDNEQFF
- TRBJ2-5 TRBV2 few TGTGCCAGCAGTACGGACTGGGAGACCCAGTACTTC CASSTDWETQYF
TRBD2 TRBJ2-1 TRBV18 - TGTGCCAGCTCACCGTCGACTAGCGGGGGTAATGAGCAGTTCTTC CASSPSTSGGNEQFF
- TRBJ2-7 TRBV30 once TGTGCCTGGAGCACAGGCGGAGGTCAGTACTTC CAWSTGGGQYF
- TRBJ2-7 TRBV5-6 - TGTGCCAGCCCGGCGGGACACCAAAACTACGAGCAGTACTTC CASPAGHQNYEQYF